The following is a TCR beta chain sequence with its context. As yet, its antigen is unknown. The sample is drawn from a study of cytomegalovirus exposure and HLA in healthy donors. The study drew the donors from its roughly 110-subject validation cohort, separate from the roughly 670-subject first cohort. TCRdb's copy holds only in-frame clones and misses some; the assay was immunoSEQ multiplex PCR. In the table there are 140,000 to 150,000 clones, roughly 90% of which are singletons. Study-wide points: A list of about 160 TCR beta chains associated with cytomegalovirus was given. High specificity and sensitivity for cytomegalovirus status were reported for the classifier. Many donors shared some public TCRs, even though most TCR sequences were rare.

Germline V gene sequence: CDR1 LNHDA, CDR2 SQIVND (reference sequence). The CDR3 runs 15 residues. The junction had 7 bases not matched to a gene; V was cut back by 5 bases and J by 3 bases. The source material was PBMCs. This clonotype was obtained from a man between 18 and 29 years old in good health and CMV-seronegative. The V call is TRBV19, the J call TRBJ2-5, with 9 bases fitting TRBD1. This chain's CDR3 is CASSLWTGAKETQYF. CDR3 in DNA: TGTGCCAGTAGTTTGTGGACAGGGGCTAAAGAGACCCAGTACTTC.